The sequence of this T cell receptor beta chain was determined in a study of regulatory T cells in long-lasting Graves disease (dated by TCRdb to the early 2020s). Regarding the study in general: Persistent Graves' disease was defined as persistently positive TSH receptor autoantibodies together with antithyroid drug treatment for over 5 years. This study used TCR sequencing and RNA sequencing of peripheral blood to compare persistent Graves' disease patients against newly diagnosed Graves' disease patients. The study was registered as a clinical trial and conducted in China. A total of some 35 samples underwent TCR sequencing, from around 13 patients with persistent Graves' disease and around 20 patients with newly diagnosed Graves' disease. In the clinical cohort, patients with persistent Graves' disease had used antithyroid drugs for an average of around ten years.

The time point label, read with the paper, signifies: persistent/refractory GD, antithyroid drugs over 5 years with positive TRAb. RNA was extracted from PBMCs in TRIzol for both TCR sequencing and RNA sequencing. Graves' disease was diagnosed according to American Thyroid Association guidelines. Recruitment of patients was carried out at an endocrinology department in Xi'an, China. Each patient gave 7 to 9.5 milliliters of peripheral blood, collected in an EDTA anticoagulant tube. Ficoll Paque Plus density gradient separation was used to isolate PBMCs, and no further T cell sorting was performed. An Agilent 2100 Bioanalyzer and agarose gel were used to check RNA quality, and a NanoDrop 2000 was used to measure RNA concentration. Relative to germline, V is 2 bases shorter and J is 2 bases shorter, with 13 bases between their ends. CDR1 and CDR2 are read off the germline V gene as SGHTA and FQGNSA. CDR3 length: 16 amino acids, cysteine to phenylalanine. Here the CDR3 DNA is all that survives: 48 bases in frame from base 1.

This clonotype came up many times. Its binding antigen is unknown. Per-nucleotide qualities are absent, and no much larger clonotype sits a single base away. Library preparation was by multiplex PCR. Reads for this sample came from an Illumina HiSeq 4000. To build TCR beta libraries, CDR3 regions were amplified by Arm-PCR using iRepertoire HTBI primers. Before sequencing, the PCR products went through gel purification. The paper's data handling went like this. Gene usage analysis of CDR3 amino acid clonotypes used the approximately 62 TRBV and approximately 13 TRBJ segments found across samples. COPE and FqMerger were used to merge the filtered high-quality paired reads into contigs. BLAST was used to align contigs to the IMGT TRBV, TRBD and TRBJ reference genes, and CDR3 was defined following IMGT. Any clonotype with a frequency above 0.1% was counted as a highly expanded clone. Shannon entropy was used to measure repertoire diversity, and the Gini coefficient was used to measure V-J evenness. A clonotype was considered public if more than one individual shared it. Through fastp at Q25 and MiXCR, TCRdb rebuilt clones from the public reads, retaining in-frame beta chains. When rows share a CDR3 protein, they turn into one entry using the most common DNA and genes. The V and J calls come from TCRdb's annotation, not from the publication. Within this sample are some 340,000 distinct CDR3 sequences, with less than 30% of them counted one time only. Jointly, the top ten make up around 30% of the sample.

Results and caveats for the whole study, not just this receptor: Persistent Graves' disease patients showed lower TCR Shannon entropy and fewer highly expanded clones than newly diagnosed patients, suggesting clonal expansion. The small sample size was acknowledged by the authors as a limitation that may reduce accuracy. Because the primary lesion, thyroid tissue, could not be accessed, the study looked at peripheral blood alone. Persistent patients shared more public clonotypes among themselves (2,741) than newly diagnosed patients did (about 900). Only the TCR beta chain was sequenced and analyzed. Preferential use of TRBV28, TRBJ1-2 and TRBJ2-5 was observed in persistent disease, whereas TRBV20-1 and TRBJ2-1 were favored in newly diagnosed disease.

Rearrangement joined TRBV7-2 to TRBJ2-4; TRBD1 is a weak D gene call, 5 bases matching. This specimen consisted of peripheral blood mononuclear cells (PBMCs), obtained when the disease was refractory, from a patient treated with antithyroid drugs. The TCR comes from a woman between 40 and 55 years old with Graves disease. Donor details come from another sample of the same person, matched by shared clones. The bases read TGTGCCAGCAGCTTACTGCAGGGAAGGACCAAAAACATTCAGTACTTC. Its product reads: CASSLLQGRTKNIQYF.